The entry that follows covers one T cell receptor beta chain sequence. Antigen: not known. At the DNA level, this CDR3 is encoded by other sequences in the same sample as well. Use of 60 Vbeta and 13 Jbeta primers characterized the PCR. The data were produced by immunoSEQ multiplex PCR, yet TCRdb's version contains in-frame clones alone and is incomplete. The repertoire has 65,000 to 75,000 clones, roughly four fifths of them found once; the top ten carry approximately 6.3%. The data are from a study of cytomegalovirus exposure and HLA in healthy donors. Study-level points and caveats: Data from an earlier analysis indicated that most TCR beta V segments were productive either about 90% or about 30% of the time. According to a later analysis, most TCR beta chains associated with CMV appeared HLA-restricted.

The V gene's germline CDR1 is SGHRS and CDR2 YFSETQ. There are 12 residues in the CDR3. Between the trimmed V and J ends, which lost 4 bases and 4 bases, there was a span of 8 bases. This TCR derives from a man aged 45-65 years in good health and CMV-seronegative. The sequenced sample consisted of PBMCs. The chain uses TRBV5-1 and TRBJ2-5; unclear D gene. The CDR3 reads CASSLAGETQYF. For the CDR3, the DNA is TGCGCCAGCAGCCTGGCCGGAGAGACCCAGTACTTC.